These 24 T cell receptor beta chains came from one sample sequenced in a study of T cells in Graves' hyperthyroidism and ophthalmopathy. Researchers amplified the TCR beta CDR3 regions from RNA transcripts. The primer set for the first-round RT-PCR of the TCR CDR3 was HTBI. TCRdb re-derived calls from the multiplex PCR reads in MiXCR, one entry per CDR3 protein. The profile shows roughly 240,000 distinct CDR3 sequences, 24% of them singletons. The sample taken for sequencing was blood. The receptors stem from a woman between 35 and 50 years old with Graves' ophthalmopathy.

This clonotype was recorded many times. J is TRBJ2-5 and V is TRBV6-5, with 10 bases aligning to TRBD2. This CDR3 region has 16 residues. The V gene's germline CDR1 is MNHEY and CDR2 SVGAGI. Trimming cost V 6 bases and J 4 bases; bases outside gene matches: 11. CDR3 sequence reads: CASSYGLAAGGETQYF. In DNA, the CDR3 is TGTGCCAGCAGCTACGGACTAGCGGCGGGGGGAGAGACCCAGTACTTC.

This clonotype was observed many times. This sequence joins TRBV28 and TRBJ1-2; D is uncertain. The CDR3 contains 11 residues. Per germline, CDR1 MDHEN and CDR2 SYDVKM. The V end was cut by 8 bases, the J end by 3 bases, with 7 bases between. CDR3 sequence: CASVAYYGYTF. CDR3 nucleotides: TGTGCCAGCGTGGCCTACTATGGCTACACCTTC.

The CDR3 nucleotides are TGTGCCAGCAGCCCAAAGGGGATCCAAGTGGGCTATGGCTACACCTTC. As protein: CASSPKGIQVGYGYTF. The chain couples TRBV12-3 or TRBV12-4 to TRBJ1-2; D perhaps matches TRBD1 (5 bases). The CDR3 covers 16 residues. V was pared by 6 bases and J by 4 bases, with 21 bases between.

A word on this clonotype: A much larger clone lies one base from this, so it may be a read error. This chain joins TRBV7-9 and TRBJ2-4; D may correspond to TRBD1 or TRBD2 (5 bases each). The CDR3 length is 17 residues. The germline CDR1 and CDR2 sequences are SEHNR and FQNEAQ (reference sequence). V shed 5 bases and J shed 2 bases, with 19 bases lying between them. This CDR3 is CASSPRGSGVTKNIQYF. In DNA form, the CDR3 reads TGTGCCAGCAGCCCCCGGGGCAGCGGAGTGACCAAAAACATTCAGTACTTC.

This clonotype was counted once. For the CDR3, the DNA is TGTGCCAGTAGTATTGGGACAGGGGACTATGGCTACACCTTC. Amino acid sequence: CASSIGTGDYGYTF. The chain recombines TRBV19 with TRBJ1-2; 10 nucleotides match TRBD1. Germline V lookup: CDR1 LNHDA, CDR2 SQIVND (reference sequence). This CDR3 region has 14 residues. The V gene end was trimmed by 3 bases and the J gene end by 3 bases; junction bases not matched to a gene: 1. The full variable domain, rest sourced from reference TRBV19 and TRBJ1-2, is DGGITQSPKYLFRKEGQNVTLSCEQNLNHDAMYWYRQDPGQGLRLIYYSQIVNDFQKGDIAEGYSVSREKKESFPLTVTSAQKNPTAFYLCASSIGTGDYGYTFGSGTRLTVV.

This sequence joins TRBV6-1 and TRBJ1-5, with D perhaps TRBD1 (6 bases). From germline, CDR1 is MNHNS and CDR2 SASEGT. The CDR3 contains 15 residues. V shed 7 bases and J shed 6 bases, with 19 bases lying between them. The CDR3: CASNSRTGIFQPQHF. CDR3 sequence (DNA): TGTGCCAGCAACTCTCGTACAGGGATATTTCAGCCCCAGCATTTT.

This chain connects TRBV28 to TRBJ2-7; 8 bases match TRBD2. V shed 7 bases, J shed 0 bases, and the junction held 11 bases outside the gene matches. The CDR3 covers 16 residues. Looked up from germline, CDR1 is MDHEN and CDR2 is SYDVKM. The CDR3 sequence: CASIPAPGTSSYEQYF. The CDR3 DNA reads as TGTGCCAGCATCCCCGCACCCGGGACTAGCTCCTACGAGCAGTACTTC.

This clonotype has ten or more counts. The V and J genes are TRBV15 and TRBJ2-7, with TRBD2 matching over 8 bases. The CDR3 length is 13 residues. Losses at the gene ends were 8 bases for V and 2 bases for J; bases not matched to a gene: 5. The V gene's germline CDR1 is LNHNV and CDR2 YYDKDF (reference sequence). CDR3 residues: CATSIAGTYEQYF. The CDR3, as DNA: TGTGCCACCTCGATAGCGGGAACCTACGAGCAGTACTTC.

V and J are TRBV29-1 and TRBJ1-5; 8 positions agree with TRBD1. This CDR3 region has 13 residues. J lost 6 bases, V lost 4 bases, and 5 bases had no gene match. CDR1 and CDR2 from the germline V gene are SQVTM and ANQGSEA. CDR3 residues: CSVATGTGQPQHF. DNA of the CDR3: TGCAGCGTTGCCACCGGGACAGGTCAGCCCCAGCATTTT.

The chain recombines TRBV19 with TRBJ2-7, with 9 bases identical to TRBD1. There are 14 residues in the CDR3. CDR1 is LNHDA and CDR2 is SQIVND in the germline V gene (reference sequence). V dropped 9 bases and J dropped 3; count of bases not matched to a gene: 9. This CDR3 is CASKTGTGFYEQYF. The CDR3 DNA is TGTGCCAGCAAAACCGGGACAGGGTTCTACGAGCAGTACTTC. Using reference TRBV19 and TRBJ2-7 for the parts outside the CDR3, the full variable domain is DGGITQSPKYLFRKEGQNVTLSCEQNLNHDAMYWYRQDPGQGLRLIYYSQIVNDFQKGDIAEGYSVSREKKESFPLTVTSAQKNPTAFYLCASKTGTGFYEQYFGPGTRLTVT.

This clonotype was counted at least ten times. The chain employs TRBV20-1 and TRBJ2-7, with D tentatively TRBD2 (5 bases). The length of the CDR3 is 15 residues. V lost 3 bases and J 0 bases, leaving 15 bases between the germline ends. The germline CDR1 and CDR2 sequences are DFQATT and SNEGSKA (reference sequence). CDR3 nucleotides: TGCAGTGCTAGTCCGGGAACTGTAAGCTCCTACGAGCAGTACTTC. It encodes CSASPGTVSSYEQYF.

The sample holds many counts of this clonotype. The chain links TRBV7-6 to TRBJ2-5; D is perhaps TRBD2 (6 bases). V was trimmed by 2 bases and J by 5 bases, leaving 12 bases between them. CDR1 and CDR2 (germline): SGHVS, FNYEAQ. The CDR3 runs 14 residues. The CDR3 loop reads CASSLRRAGETQYF. The DNA of the CDR3 is TGTGCCAGCAGCTTACGCAGGGCGGGGGAGACCCAGTACTTC.

The chain joins TRBV6-4 to TRBJ1-6, with 9 bases aligning to TRBD1. CDR3 length: 16 amino acids. Germline V gene lookup returns CDR1 MRHNA and CDR2 SNTAGT. V was clipped by 6 bases and J by 10 bases; unmatched bases: 13. The CDR3 sequence: CASRPRTGGVGSPLHF. CDR3 in DNA: TGTGCCAGCAGACCTAGAACAGGGGGCGTAGGGTCACCCCTCCACTTT.

This clonotype was picked up many times. The chain has TRBV5-6 and TRBJ2-2, with a possible D match to TRBD2 (6 bases). This CDR3 spans 16 amino acids. Germline V CDR1 and CDR2: SGHDT, YYEEEE. V lost 1 base to trimming and J lost 1 base, with 11 bases between them. CDR3 DNA sequence: TGTGCCAGCAGCTTGTCGGAAGCGGGGAACACCGGGGAGCTGTTTTTT. Protein sequence: CASSLSEAGNTGELFF.

This chain joins TRBV28 and TRBJ1-3; perhaps TRBD1 as D (6 bases). CDR3 length equals 15 residues. V was pared by 5 bases and J by 3 bases, with 14 bases between. Germline loops: CDR1 MDHEN, CDR2 SYDVKM. The CDR3 reads CASSAQGGVGNTIYF. The CDR3 nucleotides read TGTGCCAGCAGTGCACAGGGAGGGGTTGGAAACACCATATATTTT. The full variable domain, rest sourced from reference TRBV28 and TRBJ1-3, is DVKVTQSSRYLVKRTGEKVFLECVQDMDHENMFWYRQDPGLGLRLIYFSYDVKMKEKGDIPEGYSVSREKKERFSLILESASTNQTSMYLCASSAQGGVGNTIYFGEGSWLTVV.

This clonotype has at least ten counts. The V and J genes are TRBV28 and TRBJ2-5, with 7 bases that match TRBD1. Germline loops: CDR1 MDHEN, CDR2 SYDVKM. Trimming removed 3 bases from V and 4 bases from J; junction bases left unmatched: 5. This CDR3 has 14 amino acids. CDR3 nucleotide sequence: TGTGCCAGCAGTTTCCCCCGACAGGGAGAGACCCAGTACTTC. As protein: CASSFPRQGETQYF.

The chain employs TRBV9 and TRBJ2-7; D gene uncertain. The CDR3 contains 13 residues. The germline CDR1 and CDR2 sequences are SGDLS and YYNGEE. The ends were cut back, 3 bases at V and 3 bases at J, with 10 bases in the middle. The CDR3 nucleotides read TGTGCCAGCAGCGCCGGCTCCCACTACGAGCAGTACTTC. Its protein is CASSAGSHYEQYF.

In its sample, this clonotype was seen a few times. The gene calls are TRBV11-2 and TRBJ2-5; perhaps TRBD2 as D (6 bases). Germline assignment: CDR1 SGHAT and CDR2 FQNNGV. This CDR3 has 14 amino acids. Deletions cut 5 bases from V and 1 base from J, with 11 bases between. This chain's CDR3 is CASSRLTSQETQYF. The CDR3 DNA reads as TGTGCCAGCAGCCGCCTGACTAGCCAAGAGACCCAGTACTTC.

This clonotype was recorded many times. The CDR3 protein is CASSEYGAGVLNQPQHF. The CDR3, as DNA: TGTGCCAGCAGTGAATATGGGGCAGGGGTCCTCAATCAGCCCCAGCATTTT. V is TRBV6-1 and J is TRBJ1-5; D may be TRBD1 (6 bases). The length of the CDR3 is 17 residues. Trimming cost V 2 bases and J 3 bases, with 17 bases left between them. Germline lookup yields CDR1 MNHNS and CDR2 SASEGT.

There are many counts of this clonotype. The chain employs TRBV6-5 and TRBJ2-7; D is possibly TRBD1 (5 bases). Germline CDR1 and CDR2: MNHEY and SVGAGI. This CDR3 is 15 amino acids long. V was clipped by 0 bases and J by 7 bases, with 16 bases between them. The CDR3 reads CASSYSIQGLGEQYF. CDR3 sequence (DNA): TGTGCCAGCAGTTACTCGATTCAGGGATTAGGGGAGCAGTACTTC.

The rearrangement uses TRBV12-5 and TRBJ2-5, with 7 bases fitting TRBD1. Germline CDR1 and CDR2: LGHNT and FRNRAP. Germline trimming cut 6 bases from V and 0 bases from J; bases unmatched to any gene: 7. The length of the CDR3 is 15 residues. In nucleotides, the CDR3 is TGTGCTAGTGGATCCGGGACAGAGTACCAAGAGACCCAGTACTTC. Translation gives CASGSGTEYQETQYF.

Many counts were recorded for this clonotype. The chain joins TRBV4-1 to TRBJ2-2; TRBD1 is a possible D gene (6 bases). Germline V gives CDR1 MGHRA, CDR2 YSYEKL. Between the trimmed V and J ends, which lost 0 bases and 0 bases, there was a span of 11 bases. CDR3 length: 17 amino acids. CDR3 DNA: TGCGCCAGCAGCCAAGATTACGGGACAACGAACACCGGGGAGCTGTTTTTT. It codes for CASSQDYGTTNTGELFF.

This clonotype was seen more than once but under ten times. The chain employs TRBV12-3 or TRBV12-4 and TRBJ2-4; D gene uncertain. The V and J ends lost 1 base and 8 bases respectively, with 9 bases between them. This CDR3 comprises 13 residues. DNA of the CDR3: TGTGCCAGCAGTTTAGAGGATTTGGACATTCAGTACTTC. Encoded protein: CASSLEDLDIQYF.

The chain joins TRBV28 to TRBJ1-5; 9 bases fit TRBD1. The germline CDR1 and CDR2 sequences are MDHEN and SYDVKM. J gave up 5 bases and V 7 bases, and 3 bases lay outside the gene matches. This CDR3 region has 13 residues. CDR3 nucleotide sequence: TGTGCCAGCATCGGGACAGGGTATCAGCCCCAGCATTTT. Protein: CASIGTGYQPQHF. Variable domain in full (rest from reference TRBV28 and TRBJ1-5): DVKVTQSSRYLVKRTGEKVFLECVQDMDHENMFWYRQDPGLGLRLIYFSYDVKMKEKGDIPEGYSVSREKKERFSLILESASTNQTSMYLCASIGTGYQPQHFGDGTRLSIL.